These 21 T cell receptor beta chains share one sample of origin, sequenced in a study of CD8+CD57+ T cells in acquired aplastic anemia. Investigators profiled TCR beta VDJ and CDR3 from genomic DNA template. TCRdb reprocessed the reads via MiXCR and lists one record per CDR3 protein. The sample shows around 430,000 distinct CDR3 sequences, about a third of them seen only once. Only patients with CD8+CD57+ cell expansion on flow cytometry were chosen for sequencing. Material: sorted CD4+, CD8+, or CD8+CD57+ T cells (not recorded which) from PBMCs. These receptors were obtained from a human donor with aplastic anemia.

This clonotype appeared a single time. V usage is TRBV20-1 and J usage is TRBJ1-1; D not resolved. V lost 0 bases to trimming and J lost 3 bases, with 17 bases between them. Germline V gene sequence: CDR1 DFQATT, CDR2 SNEGSKA (reference sequence). CDR3 length: 16 residues. In DNA, the CDR3 is TGCAGTGCTAGAGATCATGGAGAACACGCGCACACTGAAGCTTTCTTT. It encodes CSARDHGEHAHTEAFF.

The sample holds many counts of this clonotype. V and J are TRBV2 and TRBJ2-7; the match to TRBD1 covers 10 bases. Trimming removed 4 bases from V and 2 bases from J; junction bases left unmatched: 2. The CDR3 length is 14 residues. CDR1 is SNHLY and CDR2 is FYNNEI in the germline V gene. CDR3 loop: CASSAGQGAYEQYF. The CDR3 DNA is TGTGCCAGCAGTGCAGGACAGGGGGCCTACGAGCAGTACTTC.

This clonotype was observed a few times. This chain connects TRBV4-2 to TRBJ1-3, with 11 positions matching TRBD1. With 5 bases clipped from V and 2 bases from J, the junction kept 8 bases outside the gene matches. CDR3 size: 17 residues. From germline, CDR1 is LGHNA and CDR2 YNFKEQ. Written as DNA, the CDR3 is TGTGCCAGCAGCGAATTACCGGGACAGGGGGCTGGAAACACCATATATTTT. It is translated as CASSELPGQGAGNTIYF.

This chain joins TRBV5-6 and TRBJ2-7; perhaps TRBD1 as D (6 bases). The CDR3 sequence is 16 residues long. The germline V gene encodes CDR1 SGHDT and CDR2 YYEEEE. The germline V and J ends were trimmed by 6 bases and 4 bases, with 23 bases remaining between them. Here the CDR3 DNA reads TGTGCCAGCACCCCTAGGGATTCTGGGGGCGAGTACGAGCAGTACTTC. It translates to CASTPRDSGGEYEQYF.

This clonotype came up many times. The V gene is TRBV15, the J gene TRBJ1-1; D is undetermined. This CDR3 has 15 residues. The V and J ends lost 1 base and 1 base respectively, with 10 bases between them. Per germline, CDR1 LNHNV and CDR2 YYDKDF (reference sequence). The CDR3 bases are TGTGCCACCAGCAGAGCGGCGCAAGAGAACACTGAAGCTTTCTTT. This codes for CATSRAAQENTEAFF.

The V and J genes are TRBV15 and TRBJ1-2; 7 positions agree with TRBD1. This CDR3 is built from 13 residues. CDR1 and CDR2 from the germline V gene are LNHNV and YYDKDF (reference sequence). With 2 bases clipped from V and 7 bases from J, the junction kept 4 bases outside the gene matches. CDR3 residues: CATSRSAGGGYTF. For the CDR3, the DNA is TGTGCCACCAGCAGATCGGCAGGGGGTGGCTACACCTTC.

This clonotype was observed at least ten times. This chain uses TRBV7-9 with TRBJ1-1; D uncertain. V was pared by 3 bases and J by 6 bases, with 5 bases between. In germline, CDR1 is SEHNR, CDR2 FQNEAQ (reference sequence). The length of the CDR3 is 11 residues. The CDR3 coding sequence is TGTGCCAGCAGCTTTGGGGCTGAAGCTTTCTTT. This codes for CASSFGAEAFF.

J is TRBJ1-2 and V is TRBV19, with unresolved D. Trimming took off 7 bases at V and 1 base at J, with 7 bases between the two ends. Per the germline V gene, CDR1 is LNHDA and CDR2 is SQIVND (reference sequence). The CDR3 length is 12 residues. This chain's CDR3 is CASKEVNYGYTF. DNA of the CDR3: TGTGCCAGTAAGGAAGTTAACTATGGCTACACCTTC.

Concerning this clonotype: Mismatch with germline at one junction end may stem from a read error. CDR3 protein: CASSFEAGAPETQYF. DNA of the CDR3: TGTGCTAGCAGCTTCGAAGCGGGAGCGCCGGAGACCCAGTACTTC. The chain is built from TRBV7-7 and TRBJ2-5; 8 bases line up with TRBD2. The CDR3 loop spans 15 amino acids. CDR1 and CDR2 (germline): SSHAT, FNYEAQ (reference sequence).

The genes are TRBV20-1 and TRBJ1-5; 8 positions agree with TRBD1. This CDR3 comprises 16 residues. J gave up 2 bases and V 1 base, and 7 bases lay outside the gene matches. The V gene's germline CDR1 is DFQATT and CDR2 SNEGSKA (reference sequence). CDR3 sequence: CSARGKQGAGNQPQHF. The CDR3 nucleotides are TGCAGTGCTAGAGGCAAGCAGGGGGCTGGCAATCAGCCCCAGCATTTT.

This clonotype appeared a few times. The chain carries TRBV2 and TRBJ2-2, with 13 positions matching TRBD2. The CDR3 is 19 residues long. Germline assignment: CDR1 SNHLY and CDR2 FYNNEI. V shed 5 bases and J 1 base; nucleotides not matched to a gene: 10. The CDR3 DNA sequence: TGTGCCAGCAGTCGGACGCCGGGACTAGCGGGATGGAACACCGGGGAGCTGTTTTTT. Encoded protein: CASSRTPGLAGWNTGELFF.

In this sample, this clonotype turned up once. The rearrangement links TRBV29-1 to TRBJ2-1; possibly TRBD2 for D (5 bases). V was clipped by 8 bases and J by 3 bases, with 14 bases between them. CDR1 and CDR2 from the germline V gene are SQVTM and ANQGSEA. The CDR3 sequence is 13 residues long. The CDR3 region has the DNA TGCAGCTTAGGCCGGGAACGCTACAATGAGCAGTTCTTC. Protein product: CSLGRERYNEQFF.

This clonotype was counted ten times or more. The rearrangement joins TRBV24-1 to TRBJ2-5; 8 nucleotides match TRBD2. The germline V gene encodes CDR1 KGHDR and CDR2 SFDVKD. With 5 bases clipped from V and 5 bases from J, the junction kept 9 bases outside the gene matches. There are 15 residues in the CDR3. CDR3: CATSAGRGGPETQYF. CDR3 nucleotides: TGTGCCACCAGTGCCGGACGGGGGGGCCCTGAGACCCAGTACTTC.

In its sample, this clonotype was seen many times. The chain links TRBV5-1 to TRBJ2-5, with 9 nucleotides matching TRBD1. In germline, CDR1 is SGHRS, CDR2 YFSETQ. This CDR3 region has 13 residues. Trimming removed 7 bases from V and 3 bases from J; junction bases left unmatched: 4. The CDR3 loop is CASCRDREETQYF. The CDR3 region has the DNA TGCGCCAGCTGCCGGGACAGGGAAGAGACCCAGTACTTC.

The table lists this clonotype with a few counts. V usage is TRBV7-9 and J usage is TRBJ2-2; D unresolved. V was clipped by 2 bases and J by 3 bases, with 10 bases between them. The CDR3 is made up of 15 amino acids. Germline CDR1 is SEHNR and CDR2 is FQNEAQ (reference sequence). DNA of the CDR3: TGTGCCAGCAGCTTAACTGGTCAAGACACCGGGGAGCTGTTTTTT. The encoded protein is CASSLTGQDTGELFF.

The V gene is TRBV20-1, the J gene TRBJ2-1; D ambiguous. The CDR3 runs to 13 residues. CDR1 DFQATT and CDR2 SNEGSKA come from the germline V gene (reference sequence). The CDR3 bases are TGCAGCCCGTCGGGCGCGGCATACAATGAGCAGTTCTTC. It encodes CSPSGAAYNEQFF.

This clonotype was observed at least ten times. The chain links TRBV2 to TRBJ2-2; D not resolved. V lost 3 bases and J lost 4, with 9 bases in between. CDR3 size: 14 residues. CDR1 is SNHLY and CDR2 is FYNNEI in the germline V gene. This chain's CDR3 is CASSDRPATGELFF. The CDR3 DNA reads as TGTGCCAGCAGTGACAGACCCGCCACCGGGGAGCTGTTTTTT.

This clonotype was seen many times. The V and J genes are TRBV10-3 and TRBJ1-5, with D maybe TRBD1 (5 bases). This CDR3 region has 13 residues. V was pared by 4 bases and J by 5 bases, with 9 bases between. The germline gives CDR1 ENHRY, CDR2 SYGVKD. CDR3 in DNA: TGTGCCATCAGTGTAGGAGGGGATCAGCCCCAGCATTTT. It encodes CAISVGGDQPQHF.

This clonotype has just a few counts. One base away lies a much larger clone, so this may be a sequencing read error. This chain connects TRBV29-1 to TRBJ1-4; D not resolved. Germline lookup yields CDR1 SQVTM and CDR2 ANQGSEA. This CDR3 has 12 amino acids. The CDR3 loop reads CSAMGPNEKLSF. CDR3 nucleotide sequence: TGCAGCGCTATGGGCCCTAATGAAAAACTGTCTTTT.

On this clonotype: An end of the junction does not agree with germline; a read error may underlie this. CDR3 loop: CATSDLGGTQDF. The CDR3, as DNA: TGTGCCACCAGTGATTTGGGTGGGACCCAGGACTTC. The rearrangement joins TRBV24-1 to TRBJ2-5; either TRBD1 or TRBD2 may supply D (5 bases each). This CDR3 spans 12 amino acids. Germline values: CDR1 KGHDR, CDR2 SFDVKD.

The rearrangement uses TRBV20-1 and TRBJ2-7, with D perhaps being TRBD1 or TRBD2 (6 bases each). Trimming took 1 base from V and 6 from J, leaving 7 bases between them. The V gene's germline CDR1 is DFQATT and CDR2 SNEGSKA (reference sequence). The length of the CDR3 is 11 residues. Here the CDR3 DNA reads TGCAGTGCTAGAGGGGGGGCCGAGCAGTACTTC. This translates into CSARGGAEQYF.